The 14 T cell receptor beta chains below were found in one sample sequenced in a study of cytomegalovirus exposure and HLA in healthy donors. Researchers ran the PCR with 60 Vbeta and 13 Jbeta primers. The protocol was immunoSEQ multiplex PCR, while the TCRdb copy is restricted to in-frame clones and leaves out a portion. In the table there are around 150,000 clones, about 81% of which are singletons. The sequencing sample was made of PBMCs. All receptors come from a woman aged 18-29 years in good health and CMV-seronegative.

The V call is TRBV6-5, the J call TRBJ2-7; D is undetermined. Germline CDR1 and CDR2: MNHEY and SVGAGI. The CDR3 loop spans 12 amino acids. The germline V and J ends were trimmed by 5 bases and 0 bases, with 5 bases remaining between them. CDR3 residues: CASSQNSYEQYF. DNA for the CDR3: TGTGCCAGCAGTCAAAACTCCTACGAGCAGTACTTC.

The CDR3 region is CAWSPMGGSDIQYF. CDR3 DNA: TGTGCCTGGAGTCCCATGGGGGGAAGTGACATTCAGTACTTC. The chain combines TRBV30 with TRBJ2-4, with a possible D match to TRBD2 (6 bases). V was trimmed by 2 bases and J by 8 bases, leaving 16 bases between them. The CDR3 spans 14 residues. The germline CDR1 and CDR2 sequences are GTSNPN and SVGIG (reference sequence).

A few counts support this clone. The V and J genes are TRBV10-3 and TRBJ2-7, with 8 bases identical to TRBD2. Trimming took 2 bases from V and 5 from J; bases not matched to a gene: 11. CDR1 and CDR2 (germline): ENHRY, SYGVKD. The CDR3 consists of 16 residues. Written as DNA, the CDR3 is TGTGCCATCAGTGAGCCGGGGGGGACTAGTACCCACGAGCAGTACTTC. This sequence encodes CAISEPGGTSTHEQYF.

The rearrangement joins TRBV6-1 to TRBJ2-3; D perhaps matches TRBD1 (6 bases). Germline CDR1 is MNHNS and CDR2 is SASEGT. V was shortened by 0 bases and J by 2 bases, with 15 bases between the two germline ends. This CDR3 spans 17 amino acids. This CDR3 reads CASSEALWDTYTDTQYF. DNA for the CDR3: TGTGCCAGCAGTGAAGCGCTTTGGGACACCTACACAGATACGCAGTATTTT.

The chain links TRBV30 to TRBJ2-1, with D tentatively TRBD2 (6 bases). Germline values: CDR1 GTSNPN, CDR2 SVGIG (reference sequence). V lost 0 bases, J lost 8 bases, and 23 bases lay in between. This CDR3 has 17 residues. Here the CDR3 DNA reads TGTGCCTGGAGTGTACCTCCCCGGGGGTATGTGGTCTATGAGCAGTTCTTC. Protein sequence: CAWSVPPRGYVVYEQFF.

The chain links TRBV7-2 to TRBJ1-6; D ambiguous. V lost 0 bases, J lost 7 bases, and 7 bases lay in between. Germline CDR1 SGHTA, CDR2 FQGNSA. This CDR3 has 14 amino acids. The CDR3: CASSLAGGNSPLHF. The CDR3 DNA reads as TGTGCCAGCAGCTTAGCGGGAGGGAATTCACCCCTCCACTTT.

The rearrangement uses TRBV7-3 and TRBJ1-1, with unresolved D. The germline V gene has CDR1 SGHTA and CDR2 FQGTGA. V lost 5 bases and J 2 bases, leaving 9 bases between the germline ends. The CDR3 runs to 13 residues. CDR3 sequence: CASSLKINTEAFF. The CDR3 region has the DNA TGTGCCAGCAGCCTAAAAATAAACACTGAAGCTTTCTTT.

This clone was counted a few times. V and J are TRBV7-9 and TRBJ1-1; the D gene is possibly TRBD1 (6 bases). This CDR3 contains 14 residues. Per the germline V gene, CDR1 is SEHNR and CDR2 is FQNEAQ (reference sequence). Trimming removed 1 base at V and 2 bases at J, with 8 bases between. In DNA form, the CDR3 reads TGTGCCAGCAGCTTAGGGGACATAAACACTGAAGCTTTCTTT. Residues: CASSLGDINTEAFF. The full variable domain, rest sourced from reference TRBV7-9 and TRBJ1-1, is DTGVSQNPRHKITKRGQNVTFRCDPISEHNRLYWYRQTLGQGPEFLTYFQNEAQLEKSRLLSDRFSAERPKGSFSTLEIQRTEQGDSAMYLCASSLGDINTEAFFGQGTRLTVV.

Written as DNA, the CDR3 is TGTGCCAGTAGTTACCTTTTAAATACAGGGGGCACTGAAGCTTTCTTT. This gives the protein CASSYLLNTGGTEAFF. The chain couples TRBV19 to TRBJ1-1; 8 bases line up with TRBD1. V shed 5 bases and J 4 bases; nucleotides not matched to a gene: 12. Germline V CDR1 and CDR2: LNHDA, SQIVND (reference sequence). CDR3 length: 16 amino acids.

CDR3 loop: CASSELAGGSNEKLFF. The CDR3 bases are TGTGCCAGCAGTGAACTAGCAGGGGGGAGTAATGAAAAACTGTTTTTT. The V gene is TRBV6-1, the J gene TRBJ1-4, with 7 bases aligning to TRBD1. The trim removed 2 bases at V and 4 bases at J, leaving 7 bases unmatched. CDR3 length: 16 residues. Germline loops: CDR1 MNHNS, CDR2 SASEGT.

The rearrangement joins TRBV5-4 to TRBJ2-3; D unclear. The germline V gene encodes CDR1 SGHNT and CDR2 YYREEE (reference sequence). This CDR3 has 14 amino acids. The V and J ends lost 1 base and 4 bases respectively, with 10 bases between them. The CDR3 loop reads CASSLKTTSDTQYF. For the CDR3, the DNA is TGTGCCAGCAGCTTGAAAACTACATCAGATACGCAGTATTTT.

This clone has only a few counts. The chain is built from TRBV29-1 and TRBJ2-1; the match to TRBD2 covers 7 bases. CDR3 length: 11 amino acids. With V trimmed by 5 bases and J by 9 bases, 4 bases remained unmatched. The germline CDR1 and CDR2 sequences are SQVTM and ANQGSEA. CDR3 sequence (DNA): TGCAGCGTTTGGGCGGGAGCTGAGCAGTTCTTC. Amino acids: CSVWAGAEQFF.

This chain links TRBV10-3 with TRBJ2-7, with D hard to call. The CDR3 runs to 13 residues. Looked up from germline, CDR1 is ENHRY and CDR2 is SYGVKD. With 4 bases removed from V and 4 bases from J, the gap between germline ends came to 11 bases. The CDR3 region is CAISGLHTYEQYF. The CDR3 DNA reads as TGTGCCATCAGTGGATTACACACATACGAGCAGTACTTC.

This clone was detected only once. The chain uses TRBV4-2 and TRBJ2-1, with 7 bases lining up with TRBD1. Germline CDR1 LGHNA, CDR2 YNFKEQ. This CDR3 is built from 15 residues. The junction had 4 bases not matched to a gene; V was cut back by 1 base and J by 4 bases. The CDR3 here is CASSQATGKYNEQFF. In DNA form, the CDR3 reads TGTGCCAGCAGCCAAGCGACAGGGAAATACAATGAGCAGTTCTTC.